Detailed here is one TCR beta chain. Unmatched junction bases numbered 9, after V lost 0 bases and J lost 2 bases. The germline CDR1 and CDR2 sequences are MNHEY and SVGEGT. This CDR3 spans 17 amino acids. Measured with immunoSEQ multiplex PCR; TCRdb has only the in-frame clones, and not every one. The table records hundreds of thousands of clones, around 86% of them present only once. The data originate from a study of blood T cell repertoires in COVID-19. The source material was PBMCs or T cells enriched from blood (not recorded which). The receptor comes from a woman in her forties or fifties who had recovered from COVID-19. The gene calls are TRBV6-2 or TRBV6-3 and TRBJ1-2; TRBD1 matches at 7 bases. CDR3 in DNA: TGTGCCAGCAGTTACTCCACAGGAGGGGGCATGAACTATGGCTACACCTTC. Its translation: CASSYSTGGGMNYGYTF.